This entry lists 6 T cell receptor beta chains sequenced from one sample in a study of blood T cell repertoires in COVID-19. Profiling relied on immunoSEQ multiplex PCR, and the TCRdb table lists in-frame clones only, not all of them. Among over 250,000 clones, 89% were seen once, and the ten largest hold around 2%. Sequenced material: peripheral blood. The receptors originated from a man between 45 and 60 years old with acute or convalescent COVID-19.

The rearrangement joins TRBV7-8 to TRBJ2-7; TRBD1 might be the D (7 bases). V lost 5 bases, J lost 6 bases, and 17 bases lay in between. Looked up from germline, CDR1 is SGHVS and CDR2 is FQNEAQ. The CDR3 length is 14 residues. CDR3 sequence reads: CASSTRRQGLEQYF. The CDR3 nucleotides read TGTGCCAGCAGCACTCGAAGACAGGGACTCGAGCAGTACTTC.

CDR3 amino acids: CASSRATAQETQYF. CDR3 nucleotide sequence: TGTGCCAGCAGCAGGGCGACAGCCCAAGAGACCCAGTACTTC. The chain recombines TRBV9 with TRBJ2-5; a possible D gene is TRBD1 (5 bases). Per germline, CDR1 SGDLS and CDR2 YYNGEE. This CDR3 has 14 residues. With 4 bases removed from V and 1 base from J, the gap between germline ends came to 11 bases.

The V call is TRBV7-9, the J call TRBJ1-6, with a possible D match to TRBD1 (6 bases). V gave up 5 bases and J gave up 9 bases, with 17 bases separating them. Germline CDR1 SEHNR, CDR2 FQNEAQ (reference sequence). The CDR3 spans 15 residues. The CDR3 loop is CASSDPRGYGSPLHF. DNA of the CDR3: TGTGCCAGCAGCGACCCTAGGGGGTACGGTTCACCCCTCCACTTT.

The V call is TRBV5-1, the J call TRBJ1-2, with D tentatively TRBD1 (6 bases). The germline V and J ends were trimmed by 0 bases and 5 bases, with 17 bases remaining between them. The CDR3 contains 16 residues. Germline V lookup: CDR1 SGHRS, CDR2 YFSETQ. CDR3 in amino acids: CASSLASGVDGYGYTF. Here the CDR3 DNA reads TGCGCCAGCAGCTTGGCTTCAGGGGTCGATGGATATGGCTACACCTTC.

This chain links TRBV2 with TRBJ2-7; perhaps TRBD1 as D (5 bases). With 6 bases removed from V and 2 bases from J, the gap between germline ends came to 23 bases. Germline V gene lookup returns CDR1 SNHLY and CDR2 FYNNEI. This CDR3 has 17 residues. Here the CDR3 DNA reads TGTGCCAGCAGGACTCCGACAGCTGTATCTAGGGCCTACGAGCAGTACTTC. It codes for CASRTPTAVSRAYEQYF.

This chain links TRBV5-6 with TRBJ1-2; 8 nucleotides agree with TRBD1. Germline lookup yields CDR1 SGHDT and CDR2 YYEEEE. V lost 5 bases and J lost 4; bases outside the gene matches: 4. The CDR3 covers 13 residues. CDR3: CASRGQELYGYTF. In nucleotides, the CDR3 is TGTGCCAGCAGGGGACAGGAGCTCTATGGCTACACCTTC.